These 21 T cell receptor beta chains came from one sample sequenced in a study of patients and donors after allogeneic stem cell transplantation. A single record per CDR3 protein comes from TCRdb applying MiXCR to the RT-PCR reads. Of over 200,000 distinct CDR3 sequences in the sample, around 41% were seen once. The sample taken for sequencing was blood, either unsorted or a sorted T cell fraction (not recorded which). Receptors originate from a human donor who was either an allogeneic HSCT recipient or a stem cell or donor lymphocyte infusion donor (not recorded which). It is not recorded whose cells these are; they may come from a transplant donor.

DNA for the CDR3: TGCAGCGTGGGACCTAGCGGGGGGGCAAATACGCAGTATTTT. Translated, it gives CSVGPSGGANTQYF. The rearrangement uses TRBV29-1 and TRBJ2-3; TRBD2 matches at 12 bases. CDR1 is SQVTM and CDR2 is ANQGSEA in the germline V gene. The CDR3 has 14 amino acids. The trim removed 6 bases at V and 7 bases at J, leaving 8 bases unmatched.

The gene calls are TRBV5-1 and TRBJ1-1; D remains unclear. This CDR3 has 14 amino acids. V was trimmed by 0 bases and J by 2 bases, leaving 8 bases between them. Germline V gene lookup returns CDR1 SGHRS and CDR2 YFSETQ. CDR3 amino acids: CASSLAVGNTEAFF. Here the CDR3 DNA reads TGCGCCAGCAGCTTGGCAGTCGGTAACACTGAAGCTTTCTTT.

V gene TRBV10-2 combines with J gene TRBJ1-2, with no clear D. The ends were cut back, 9 bases at V and 0 bases at J, with 14 bases in the middle. This CDR3 is 14 amino acids long. Germline V CDR1 and CDR2: WSHSY, SAAADI. CDR3: CASKGGPTNYGYTF. The CDR3 nucleotides read TGCGCCAGTAAGGGTGGGCCGACTAACTATGGCTACACCTTC.

This clonotype was seen only once. This rearrangement joins TRBV28 to TRBJ2-1, with 15 bases that match TRBD2. From germline, CDR1 is MDHEN and CDR2 SYDVKM. The CDR3 is made up of 16 amino acids. With 3 bases clipped from V and 7 bases from J, the junction kept 4 bases outside the gene matches. This CDR3 reads CASSFPGTSGGNEQFF. For the CDR3, the DNA is TGTGCCAGCAGTTTCCCCGGGACTAGCGGGGGGAATGAGCAGTTCTTC.

This clonotype was recorded once. This chain connects TRBV4-1 to TRBJ1-2; D call uncertain. Between the trimmed V and J ends, which lost 1 base and 5 bases, there was a span of 8 bases. CDR3 length: 13 residues. The germline V gene encodes CDR1 MGHRA and CDR2 YSYEKL. CDR3 protein: CASSQGLAYGYTF. The CDR3 DNA sequence: TGCGCCAGCAGCCAAGGCCTCGCGTATGGCTACACCTTC.

This clonotype was seen many times. J is TRBJ1-1 and V is TRBV20-1; 7 bases are a match to TRBD1. Trimming cost V 7 bases and J 3 bases; bases outside gene matches: 11. CDR1 and CDR2 (germline): DFQATT, SNEGSKA (reference sequence). The CDR3 contains 14 residues. Written as DNA, the CDR3 is TGCAGTGGCAAAAGACAGGGAATGGACACTGAAGCTTTCTTT. It codes for CSGKRQGMDTEAFF.

This clonotype was observed a few times. This CDR3 reads CASSLQFGQYLNQPQHF. The CDR3 DNA is TGTGCCAGCAGCCTCCAATTCGGACAGTACCTTAATCAGCCCCAGCATTTT. This chain connects TRBV11-1 to TRBJ1-5, with D possibly being TRBD1 (6 bases). V was clipped by 5 bases and J by 4 bases, with 21 bases between them. This CDR3 spans 17 amino acids. Germline CDR1 and CDR2: SGHAT and FQDESV (reference sequence).

The chain employs TRBV6-6 and TRBJ2-7; D remains ambiguous. The germline V and J ends were trimmed by 0 bases and 0 bases, with 6 bases remaining between them. CDR1 is MNHNY and CDR2 is SVGAGI in the germline V gene (reference sequence). The CDR3 contains 14 residues. CDR3 DNA: TGTGCCAGCAGTTACTCGGCAGTCTCCTACGAGCAGTACTTC. This gives the protein CASSYSAVSYEQYF.

The chain is built from TRBV6-1 and TRBJ2-1; tentative D call: TRBD1 (6 bases). In germline, CDR1 is MNHNS, CDR2 SASEGT. The length of the CDR3 is 15 residues. V was trimmed by 11 bases and J by 0 bases, leaving 17 bases between them. CDR3 region: CAGGVGGGSYNEQFF. The CDR3, as DNA: TGTGCCGGGGGCGTGGGCGGAGGCTCCTACAATGAGCAGTTCTTC.

Many counts were recorded for this clonotype. The chain recombines TRBV20-1 with TRBJ1-1, with 8 bases identical to TRBD1. CDR1 is DFQATT, CDR2 SNEGSKA, per germline (reference sequence). After removal of 2 bases from V and 1 base from J, the junction contained 6 bases not matched to a gene. The CDR3 is made up of 15 amino acids. The CDR3 loop is CSARSPGQGNTEAFF. The CDR3 nucleotides read TGCAGTGCTAGATCCCCCGGACAGGGGAACACTGAAGCTTTCTTT.

The chain recombines TRBV18 with TRBJ2-2, with D hard to call. Germline loops: CDR1 KGHSH, CDR2 LQKENI. The CDR3 totals 16 residues. V was trimmed by 3 bases and J by 1 base, leaving 12 bases between them. The DNA for the CDR3 is TGTGCCAGCTCACCCGTTTCACAGTTGAACACCGGGGAGCTGTTTTTT. This translates into CASSPVSQLNTGELFF.

The V call is TRBV5-6, the J call TRBJ2-2; TRBD2 matches at 8 bases. Germline CDR1 and CDR2: SGHDT and YYEEEE. The CDR3 is made up of 19 amino acids. V was pared by 1 base and J by 4 bases, with 15 bases of the junction left unmatched. The CDR3, as DNA: TGTGCCAGCAGCTTGTACGCAACGGGGGGGCCGCCGGCCACCGGGGAGCTGTTTTTT. Protein product: CASSLYATGGPPATGELFF.

The gene calls are TRBV28 and TRBJ2-7; D is unclear. Per germline, CDR1 MDHEN and CDR2 SYDVKM. This CDR3 has 14 amino acids. Trimming pared 3 bases from V and 0 bases from J, leaving 9 bases between. CDR3 sequence (DNA): TGTGCCAGCAGTTTCCCCCCCAGCTCCTACGAGCAGTACTTC. Protein sequence: CASSFPPSSYEQYF.

This clonotype was recorded a few times. The chain couples TRBV5-1 to TRBJ1-2; TRBD1 aligns across 12 bases. J gave up 3 bases and V 3 bases, and 9 bases lay outside the gene matches. The CDR3 runs 17 residues. CDR1 and CDR2 (germline): SGHRS, YFSETQ. The DNA of the CDR3 is TGCGCCAGCAGCTGCGGGACAGGGGGCGATTGTGACTATGGCTACACCTTC. Translating it yields CASSCGTGGDCDYGYTF.

The chain links TRBV7-2 to TRBJ2-4; D is uncertain. V lost 3 bases to trimming and J lost 0 bases, with 15 bases between them. The CDR3 spans 17 residues. Germline values: CDR1 SGHTA, CDR2 FQGNSA. CDR3 DNA sequence: TGTGCCAGCAGCTTCGGATGGAACAGACTAGCCAAAAACATTCAGTACTTC. Protein: CASSFGWNRLAKNIQYF.

The table lists this clonotype with a few counts. The V and J genes are TRBV7-9 and TRBJ1-6; TRBD1 might be the D (5 bases). From germline, CDR1 is SEHNR and CDR2 FQNEAQ (reference sequence). This CDR3 is built from 15 residues. Trimming shortened V by 0 bases and J by 7 bases, and 10 bases separated the two germline ends. CDR3 amino acids: CASSLAGGWNSPLHF. The DNA of the CDR3 is TGTGCCAGCAGCTTAGCCGGGGGATGGAATTCACCCCTCCACTTT.

This clonotype was seen only a few times. The V gene is TRBV5-1, the J gene TRBJ2-5; D unresolved. The CDR3 extends over 14 amino acids. V lost 0 bases, J lost 2 bases, and 8 bases lay in between. Germline CDR1 SGHRS, CDR2 YFSETQ. The DNA of the CDR3 is TGCGCCAGCAGCTTGGTTGGGCAGCAAGAGACCCAGTACTTC. Encoded protein: CASSLVGQQETQYF.

V usage is TRBV15 and J usage is TRBJ2-7; a weak D match, TRBD2 (8 bases). The CDR3 is 17 residues long. Germline V gene data show CDR1 as LNHNV and CDR2 as YYDKDF (reference sequence). V gave up 5 bases and J gave up 4 bases, with 24 bases separating them. The CDR3 nucleotides read TGTGCCACCAGCGTCTCGGGAGGGAGACAGGGAGCATACGAGCAGTACTTC. This codes for CATSVSGGRQGAYEQYF.

In its sample, this clonotype was seen a few times. The V call is TRBV4-1, the J call TRBJ1-1; D not certain. The germline CDR1 and CDR2 sequences are MGHRA and YSYEKL. V lost 1 base and J lost 6, with 6 bases in between. The CDR3 runs to 12 residues. CDR3 in DNA: TGCGCCAGCAGCCAAGTAAGATCTGAAGCTTTCTTT. It encodes CASSQVRSEAFF.

In its sample, this clonotype was seen a few times. The chain combines TRBV7-8 with TRBJ1-1; D unresolved. Germline CDR1 reads SGHVS; CDR2 reads FQNEAQ. CDR3 length equals 17 residues. V gave up 2 bases and J gave up 0 bases, with 16 bases separating them. CDR3 DNA sequence: TGTGCCAGCAGCTTATGGGTGTCGGATTACATGAACACTGAAGCTTTCTTT. Amino acid sequence: CASSLWVSDYMNTEAFF.

This clonotype was counted a few times. The V gene is TRBV21-1, the J gene TRBJ2-3; the table names TRBD1, a call not compared with the DNA. TRBV21-1 is an annotated pseudogene. The length of the CDR3 is 15 residues. The CDR3 DNA is TGTGCCAGCAGCAAGGAGGGACAGGGCACCGATACGCAGTATTTT. It encodes CASSKEGQGTDTQYF.